These T cell receptor beta chains were read from a single sample in a study of blood T cell repertoires in COVID-19. Assay: immunoSEQ multiplex PCR; the TCRdb copy retains only in-frame clones and omits some. This table has 140,000 or so clones, about 82% appearing once. Sequencing was carried out using PBMCs or T cells enriched from blood (not recorded which). The receptors stem from a woman aged 40 to 55 who had recovered from COVID-19. The CDR3 runs from the conserved cysteine through the conserved F or W. D genes are given only for firm matches. Size values are once, few and many counts, or a class for expanded clones, and some rows have none.

>-|TRBV15|once|TRBJ2-3
CATSREDYTPGGTQYF
TGTGCCACCAGCAGAGAGGACTACACCCCAGGAGGTACGCAGTATTTT
>TRBD2|TRBV19|-|TRBJ2-2
CASSTLAGANTGELFF
TGTGCCAGTAGTACCTTAGCGGGAGCGAACACCGGGGAGCTGTTTTTT
>-|TRBV3-1/TRBV3-2|few|TRBJ2-3
CASSQDLTGGTQYF
TGTGCCAGCAGCCAAGACCTCACCGGGGGTACGCAGTATTTT
>-|TRBV5-8|-|TRBJ2-3
CASSLPGSPRADTQYF
TGTGCCAGCAGCCTTCCTGGGTCTCCCCGGGCAGATACGCAGTATTTT
>TRBD1|TRBV4-1|-|TRBJ2-7
CASSRSGQGMGEQYF
TGCGCCAGCAGCCGATCGGGACAGGGGATGGGGGAGCAGTACTTC
>-|TRBV18|-|TRBJ2-3
CASSPQGSGTDTQYF
TGTGCCAGCTCACCCCAGGGATCTGGGACAGATACGCAGTATTTT
>-|TRBV9|-|TRBJ2-5
CASNDAGAGETQYF
TGTGCCAGCAACGATGCAGGGGCCGGGGAGACCCAGTACTTC
>-|TRBV3-1/TRBV3-2|-|TRBJ2-2
CASSQSVTSSGELFF
TGTGCCAGCAGCCAATCGGTCACTAGCTCCGGGGAGCTGTTTTTT
>-|TRBV5-1|once|TRBJ2-1
CASSLEGGATRDNEQFF
TGCGCCAGCAGCTTGGAAGGGGGGGCCACTAGGGACAATGAGCAGTTCTTC
>TRBD1|TRBV6-5|few|TRBJ1-1
CASRPAGGTEAFF
TGTGCCAGCAGACCTGCAGGGGGGACTGAAGCTTTCTTT
>TRBD2|TRBV7-9|-|TRBJ2-5
CASSLEGGRAFETQYF
TGTGCCAGCAGCTTAGAGGGCGGGAGGGCTTTCGAGACCCAGTACTTC
>-|TRBV3-1/TRBV3-2|-|TRBJ2-5
CASSYRGGQETQYF
TGTGCCAGCAGCTACAGGGGGGGACAAGAGACCCAGTACTTC
>-|TRBV6-2/TRBV6-3|-|TRBJ1-1
CASSHVRGRGTEAFF
TGTGCCAGCAGCCACGTCAGGGGAAGGGGCACTGAAGCTTTCTTT
>TRBD2|TRBV18|-|TRBJ2-3
CASSPPGLAVADYTQYF
TGTGCCAGCTCACCTCCCGGACTAGCGGTAGCGGACTATACGCAGTATTTT
>-|TRBV19|-|TRBJ1-1
CASSIRQGLRMNTEAFF
TGTGCCAGTAGTATTAGGCAGGGGCTGCGGATGAACACTGAAGCTTTCTTT
>-|TRBV21-1|-|TRBJ1-2
CASSPAGGRGYTF
TGTGCCAGCAGTCCAGCAGGGGGTAGGGGCTACACCTTC
>TRBD2|TRBV15|-|TRBJ2-7
CATSTVTSGTYEQYF
TGTGCCACCAGCACCGTGACTAGCGGGACATACGAGCAGTACTTC
>-|TRBV6-5|-|TRBJ2-7
CASSYRLKYEQYF
TGTGCCAGCAGTTATCGACTGAAATACGAGCAGTACTTC
>TRBD1|TRBV4-2|-|TRBJ1-5
CASSQERTGLYNQPQHF
TGTGCCAGCAGCCAAGAAAGGACAGGGTTGTACAATCAGCCCCAGCATTTT
>TRBD1|TRBV12-5|once|TRBJ1-1
CASGLGGTGFNTEAFF
TGTGCTAGTGGTTTGGGTGGGACAGGGTTTAACACTGAAGCTTTCTTT
>TRBD1|TRBV27|-|TRBJ1-5
CASSLDRGQPQHF
TGTGCCAGCAGTTTGGACAGGGGGCAGCCCCAGCATTTT
>TRBD1|TRBV10-2|-|TRBJ2-4
CASSGTLRGLAKNIQYF
TGCGCCAGCAGTGGGACTTTGAGGGGGCTAGCCAAAAACATTCAGTACTTC
>TRBD1|TRBV29-1|-|TRBJ1-3
CSVAAGQGGSGNTIYF
TGCAGCGTTGCTGCTGGACAGGGGGGTTCTGGAAACACCATATATTTT
>TRBD2|TRBV29-1|-|TRBJ2-1
CSAGLAGTNEQFF
TGCAGCGCTGGACTAGCGGGGACCAATGAGCAGTTCTTC
>-|TRBV18|-|TRBJ1-2
CASSPGASYGYTF
TGTGCCAGCTCACCCGGTGCCTCCTATGGCTACACCTTC
>-|TRBV9|-|TRBJ2-7
CASSVESANSYEQYF
TGTGCCAGCAGCGTAGAGTCAGCGAACTCCTACGAGCAGTACTTC
>-|TRBV19|-|TRBJ2-6
CATPKGDGLSGANVLTF
TGTGCCACACCAAAAGGGGATGGGCTCTCTGGGGCCAACGTCCTGACTTTC
>TRBD1|TRBV28|-|TRBJ2-5
CASSGQGKETQYF
TGTGCCAGCTCGGGACAGGGTAAAGAGACCCAGTACTTC
>-|TRBV7-8|-|TRBJ2-1
CASSDSGHSSYNEQFF
TGTGCCAGCAGCGATTCTGGGCATAGCTCCTACAATGAGCAGTTCTTC
>TRBD1|TRBV5-5|few|TRBJ1-2
CASSPIGQGDYGYTF
TGTGCCAGCAGCCCAATCGGACAGGGTGACTATGGCTACACCTTC
>-|TRBV4-1|-|TRBJ2-1
CASSHGQRANVGNEQFF
TGCGCCAGCAGCCATGGCCAGCGGGCAAATGTTGGCAATGAGCAGTTCTTC
>-|TRBV7-6|-|TRBJ1-3
CASSLAKTFSGNTIYF
TGTGCCAGCAGCTTAGCGAAAACTTTCTCTGGAAACACCATATATTTT
>TRBD1|TRBV5-1|-|TRBJ1-1
CASSLVRQGRPEAFF
TGCGCCAGCAGCTTGGTGAGACAGGGGCGACCTGAAGCTTTCTTT
>-|TRBV28|-|TRBJ1-1
CASSSPPLGNTEAFF
TGTGCCAGCAGTTCCCCCCCCCTCGGGAACACTGAAGCTTTCTTT
>-|TRBV20-1|few|TRBJ2-1
CSARPHIEQFF
TGCAGTGCTAGGCCACATATTGAGCAGTTCTTC
>-|TRBV5-1|-|TRBJ2-5
CASSPPGWYQETQYF
TGCGCCAGCAGCCCACCGGGGTGGTACCAAGAGACCCAGTACTTC
>-|TRBV27|-|TRBJ2-1
CASNPGRGSSYNEQFF
TGTGCCAGCAACCCGGGTCGTGGGTCCTCCTACAATGAGCAGTTCTTC
>TRBD1|TRBV28|once|TRBJ2-1
CASSLMPYRGLHNEQFF
TGTGCCAGCAGTTTAATGCCCTACAGGGGGCTCCACAATGAGCAGTTCTTC
>-|TRBV19|-|TRBJ2-3
CASSPAVHTQYF
TGTGCCAGTAGTCCGGCGGTACATACGCAGTATTTT
>-|TRBV5-1|-|TRBJ2-5
CASSLELAGQETQYF
TGCGCCAGCAGCTTGGAACTAGCAGGCCAAGAGACCCAGTACTTC
>-|TRBV3-1/TRBV3-2|-|TRBJ2-3
CASRREGGLPDTQYF
TGTGCCAGCCGACGAGAGGGGGGGCTCCCAGATACGCAGTATTTT
>-|TRBV11-2|-|TRBJ1-2
CASSPGGWGYSYGYTF
TGTGCCAGCAGCCCCGGAGGGTGGGGGTACTCCTATGGCTACACCTTC
>-|TRBV3-1/TRBV3-2|-|TRBJ1-1
CASSPYPNRNTEAFF
TGTGCCAGCAGCCCCTATCCTAATAGGAACACTGAAGCTTTCTTT
>TRBD1|TRBV15|-|TRBJ1-1
CATSRDHRTGETEAFF
TGTGCCACCAGCAGAGATCATAGGACAGGAGAGACTGAAGCTTTCTTT
>-|TRBV6-5|-|TRBJ2-7
CAVGGPAGEQYF
TGTGCCGTGGGGGGGCCAGCGGGCGAGCAGTACTTC
>-|TRBV6-5|-|TRBJ1-3
CATQGKRNTIYF
TGTGCCACTCAGGGGAAAAGAAACACCATATATTTT
>-|TRBV11-2|-|TRBJ2-3
CASSLDDRHTDTQYF
TGTGCCAGCAGCTTGGATGATAGACACACAGATACGCAGTATTTT
>TRBD1|TRBV6-4|-|TRBJ2-1
CASSERTGNYNEQFF
TGTGCCAGCAGTGAACGGACAGGGAACTACAATGAGCAGTTCTTC
>TRBD1|TRBV11-2|few|TRBJ2-7
CASSYLSGGSYEQYF
TGTGCCAGCAGCTACCTCTCAGGGGGCTCCTACGAGCAGTACTTC
>TRBD2|TRBV9|-|TRBJ2-1
CASSASGGNEQFF
TGTGCCAGCAGTGCTAGCGGGGGCAATGAGCAGTTCTTC
>-|TRBV7-3|-|TRBJ1-2
CASSLSAGARDYGYTF
TGTGCCAGCAGCTTAAGCGCGGGGGCACGGGACTATGGCTACACCTTC
>TRBD2|TRBV9|few|TRBJ2-1
CASSDQTLAGINEQFF
TGTGCCAGCAGCGATCAGACACTAGCGGGAATCAATGAGCAGTTCTTC
>TRBD2|TRBV7-6|many|TRBJ2-3
CASSLGGGADTQYF
TGTGCCAGCAGCTTGGGGGGGGGTGCAGATACGCAGTATTTT
>TRBD1|TRBV4-2|-|TRBJ2-3
CASSQADRGAHTDTQYF
TGTGCCAGCAGCCAGGCTGACAGGGGAGCACACACAGATACGCAGTATTTT
>-|TRBV5-1|once|TRBJ2-7
CASSLQGPSSYEQYF
TGCGCCAGCAGCCTACAGGGCCCCAGCTCCTACGAGCAGTACTTC
>TRBD2|TRBV10-3|-|TRBJ2-3
CAISEGRRGGRADTQYF
TGTGCCATCAGTGAGGGTCGACGGGGGGGCCGGGCAGATACGCAGTATTTT
>TRBD1|TRBV9|-|TRBJ1-3
CASSEGTGTGNTIYF
TGTGCCAGCAGCGAGGGGACAGGGACTGGAAACACCATATATTTT
>TRBD1|TRBV6-1|-|TRBJ2-5
CASSEVRGPQETQYF
TGTGCCAGCAGTGAAGTCAGGGGGCCCCAAGAGACCCAGTACTTC